This TCR beta chain was obtained from a study of blood T cell repertoires in COVID-19. The method was immunoSEQ multiplex PCR; TCRdb's version includes in-frame clones alone and lacks a portion of them. Of approximately 230,000 clones in the sample, roughly four fifths are singletons; the top ten hold approximately 16%. Germline CDR1 reads SGDLS; CDR2 reads YYNGEE. Trimming took off 2 bases at V and 8 bases at J, with 10 bases between the two ends. The CDR3 has 12 amino acids. Donors in Cohort 3 counted as recovered after two negative PCRs, clearance, or symptom resolution. This rearrangement joins TRBV9 to TRBJ1-2, with D perhaps matching TRBD1 (5 bases). This receptor was identified in a man aged 35 to 55 who had recovered from COVID-19. The sample comprised PBMCs or T cells enriched from blood (not recorded which). Here the CDR3 reads CASSVPQGGYTF. Written as DNA, the CDR3 is TGTGCCAGCAGCGTTCCCCAGGGCGGCTACACCTTC.